This TCR beta chain appears in the sequencing data of a study of T cells in Graves' hyperthyroidism and ophthalmopathy. For the study at large: At initial diagnosis, before any treatment had begun, peripheral blood was obtained. Study-level points and caveats: Ophthalmopathy prediction by the model preceded onset by a median roughly 6 months. Using 13 V-J features, a model discriminated ophthalmopathy from stable hyperthyroidism. Most expanded thyroid clonotypes above 0.001 recurred in blood.

Comments on this clonotype: Its antigen remains unidentified.

RNA transcripts were the template for amplifying TCR beta CDR3 regions. The HTBI primer set was used in a first-round RT-PCR of the TCR CDR3. TCRdb ran MiXCR on the multiplex PCR reads and lists one entry per CDR3 protein. Of hundreds of thousands of distinct CDR3 sequences in the sample, over 15% were seen once. V was pared by 5 bases and J by 2 bases, with 14 bases between. This CDR3 comprises 14 residues. CDR1 is SQVTM, CDR2 ANQGSEA, per germline. The sequencing sample was made of blood. The V and J genes are TRBV29-1 and TRBJ2-3; D is ambiguous. The TCR comes from a woman aged 18-29 years with Graves' hyperthyroidism. The CDR3 coding sequence is TGCAGCGTTCCCCTGACTGGCCTCACAGATACGCAGTATTTT. It yields the protein CSVPLTGLTDTQYF.